This passage covers 26 T cell receptor beta chains from one sample sequenced in a study of control samples from healthy donors and cancer patients. Here immunoSEQ multiplex PCR was the method, and the copy in TCRdb shows in-frame clones only, minus some. The sample has about 89,000 clones; 86% are singletons. What was sequenced was blood. The origin of the receptors is a man aged 25-40 years in good health.

This clone showed up just a few times. The chain recombines TRBV11-3 with TRBJ2-2, with 13 bases identical to TRBD2. This CDR3 region has 16 residues. Germline V gives CDR1 SGHNT, CDR2 YENEEA. Trimming at V came to 8 bases and at J to 2 bases, leaving 5 bases not matched to a gene. In DNA, the CDR3 is TGTGCCAGCTCGACTAGCGGGGGGCCTAACACCGGGGAGCTGTTTTTT. Translating gives CASSTSGGPNTGELFF.

This sequence joins TRBV7-9 and TRBJ1-4; a weak D match, TRBD1 (6 bases). The CDR3 is 13 amino acids. Between the trimmed V and J ends, which lost 8 bases and 4 bases, there was a span of 11 bases. In germline, CDR1 is SEHNR, CDR2 FQNEAQ (reference sequence). This CDR3 reads CASGGQYNEKLFF. CDR3 nucleotide sequence: TGTGCCAGCGGCGGACAGTATAATGAAAAACTGTTTTTT.

The chain combines TRBV5-1 with TRBJ2-3; 7 bases align to TRBD2. CDR3 length: 16 amino acids. J was trimmed by 4 bases and V by 5 bases; bases with no gene match: 13. CDR1 is SGHRS and CDR2 is YFSETQ in the germline V gene. CDR3 sequence: CASSLSPTSWADTQYF. The CDR3 DNA sequence: TGCGCCAGCAGTTTAAGCCCGACTAGCTGGGCAGATACGCAGTATTTT. The full variable domain, its missing parts supplied by reference TRBV5-1 and TRBJ2-3, is KAGVTQTPRYLIKTRGQQVTLSCSPISGHRSVSWYQQTPGQGLQFLFEYFSETQRNKGNFPGRFSGRQFSNSRSEMNVSTLELGDSALYLCASSLSPTSWADTQYFGPGTRLTVL.

This rearrangement joins TRBV24-1 to TRBJ2-1; 9 positions agree with TRBD1. Looked up from germline, CDR1 is KGHDR and CDR2 is SFDVKD. The CDR3 has 15 amino acids. Trimming at V came to 0 bases and at J to 7 bases, leaving 3 bases not matched to a gene. CDR3 amino acids: CATSDLGTGMNEQFF. The CDR3 DNA follows: TGTGCCACCAGTGATTTGGGGACAGGGATGAATGAGCAGTTCTTC.

J is TRBJ1-1 and V is TRBV30; D remains ambiguous. Trimming stripped 3 bases from V and 1 base from J, with 6 bases between. The CDR3 consists of 12 residues. CDR1 is GTSNPN and CDR2 is SVGIG in the germline V gene (reference sequence). The CDR3 DNA reads as TGTGCCTGGAGGGCGGGGAACACTGAAGCTTTCTTT. Translating it yields CAWRAGNTEAFF.

V gene TRBV14 combines with J gene TRBJ2-5; 9 nucleotides line up with TRBD2. Trimming cost V 4 bases and J 6 bases; bases outside gene matches: 6. This CDR3 spans 14 amino acids. Per germline, CDR1 SGHDN and CDR2 FVKESK. The CDR3 nucleotides are TGTGCCAGCAGCCCCGGCGGGGGGGTACAGACCCAGTACTTC. It yields the protein CASSPGGGVQTQYF.

The chain carries TRBV5-1 and TRBJ2-3; tentatively, D is TRBD1 (6 bases). Looked up from germline, CDR1 is SGHRS and CDR2 is YFSETQ. The V end was cut by 3 bases, the J end by 0 bases, with 14 bases between. The length of the CDR3 is 16 residues. Written as DNA, the CDR3 is TGCGCCAGCAGCTCTGGACAGAAAACTAGCACAGATACGCAGTATTTT. This gives the protein CASSSGQKTSTDTQYF.

This chain uses TRBV19 with TRBJ2-3; perhaps TRBD1 as D (6 bases). Germline assignment: CDR1 LNHDA and CDR2 SQIVND (reference sequence). This CDR3 contains 14 residues. V gave up 11 bases and J gave up 0 bases, with 15 bases separating them. Written as DNA, the CDR3 is TGTGCCGCTGGGTTGGACAGTAGCACAGATACGCAGTATTTT. This gives the protein CAAGLDSSTDTQYF.

A word on this clone: The junction departs from the called germline gene at one end, perhaps through a read error. This CDR3 is CVSSLIGSSYEQYF. CDR3 coding DNA: TGTGTCAGCAGCTTAATAGGGAGCTCCTACGAGCAGTACTTC. The chain employs TRBV7-2 and TRBJ2-7; maybe TRBD2 (5 bases). Germline assignment: CDR1 SGHTA and CDR2 FQGNSA. The length of the CDR3 is 14 residues.

This clone was recorded once. The rearrangement joins TRBV6-5 to TRBJ2-7; 8 bases fit TRBD1. CDR3 length: 13 amino acids. Germline-derived CDR1 and CDR2 are MNHEY and SVGAGI. Unmatched junction bases numbered 7, after V lost 6 bases and J lost 6 bases. CDR3 protein: CASRPTGVGEQYF. CDR3 DNA: TGTGCCAGCAGACCGACAGGGGTGGGCGAGCAGTACTTC.

The table lists this clone with a count of one. The chain couples TRBV12-5 to TRBJ2-3; D perhaps matches TRBD1 (6 bases). V was pared by 4 bases and J by 3 bases, with 17 bases between. The CDR3 has 16 residues. Germline V lookup: CDR1 LGHNT, CDR2 FRNRAP. The CDR3 DNA reads TGTGCTAGTGGTTGGGGACGCCTTAGGGGGACAGATACGCAGTATTTT. It encodes CASGWGRLRGTDTQYF.

A single count supports this clone. This chain links TRBV25-1 with TRBJ2-1; 7 nucleotides agree with TRBD2. CDR3 length equals 16 residues. V trimming: 3 bases; J trimming: 5 bases; junction bases outside the gene matches: 10. Germline assignment: CDR1 MGHDK and CDR2 SYGVNS. CDR3 DNA: TGTGCCAGCAGTGAGTGGGTCGGGACTACTAACAATGAGCAGTTCTTC. Translation gives CASSEWVGTTNNEQFF.

This chain joins TRBV18 and TRBJ2-2, with TRBD1 matching 9 bases. J gave up 5 bases and V 6 bases, and 7 bases lay outside the gene matches. The CDR3 extends over 15 amino acids. CDR1 is KGHSH, CDR2 LQKENI, per germline. The CDR3 is CASSRGQGRTGELFF. The CDR3 nucleotides read TGTGCCAGCTCCCGAGGACAGGGGCGGACCGGGGAGCTGTTTTTT.

V gene TRBV5-1 combines with J gene TRBJ1-6; a weak D match, TRBD1 (5 bases). Germline CDR1 reads SGHRS; CDR2 reads YFSETQ. The length of the CDR3 is 15 residues. V was shortened by 9 bases and J by 1 base, with 14 bases between the two germline ends. DNA of the CDR3: TGCGCCACCAGACCAGGGAGTTCCTATAATTCACCCCTCCACTTT. Translated: CATRPGSSYNSPLHF.

The chain recombines TRBV7-8 with TRBJ1-1; 9 bases map to TRBD1. Germline V lookup: CDR1 SGHVS, CDR2 FQNEAQ. This CDR3 region has 13 residues. The V gene end was trimmed by 4 bases and the J gene end by 6 bases; junction bases not matched to a gene: 3. This CDR3 reads CASSWDRAAEAFF. The CDR3 nucleotides are TGTGCCAGCAGCTGGGACAGGGCCGCTGAAGCTTTCTTT.

The V and J genes are TRBV7-6 and TRBJ2-5; D gene ambiguous. The CDR3 runs 14 residues. Trimming cost V 3 bases and J 0 bases, with 8 bases left between them. The V gene's germline CDR1 is SGHVS and CDR2 FNYEAQ. The CDR3 sequence: CASSFGQYQETQYF. The CDR3 DNA sequence: TGTGCCAGCAGCTTCGGGCAGTACCAAGAGACCCAGTACTTC.

This clone has a handful of counts. The CDR3 loop reads CASSPQPETGENTEAFF. The CDR3 bases are TGTGCCAGCAGCCCACAGCCAGAGACAGGGGAGAACACTGAAGCTTTCTTT. The chain joins TRBV6-2 or TRBV6-3 to TRBJ1-1; 8 bases agree with TRBD1. Germline-derived CDR1 and CDR2 are MNHEY and SVGEGT. The junction had 13 bases not matched to a gene; V was cut back by 6 bases and J by 1 base. The CDR3 has 17 amino acids.

The chain is built from TRBV30 and TRBJ1-1; D is unclear. Trimming shortened V by 1 base and J by 5 bases, and 11 bases separated the two germline ends. The CDR3 extends over 13 amino acids. The germline V gene has CDR1 GTSNPN and CDR2 SVGIG (reference sequence). CDR3 loop: CAWSAIEDTEAFF. The CDR3 nucleotides are TGTGCCTGGAGTGCCATTGAAGATACTGAAGCTTTCTTT.

The chain employs TRBV19 and TRBJ2-7; the match to TRBD1 covers 9 bases. V shed 5 bases, J shed 7 bases, and the junction held 9 bases outside the gene matches. Germline CDR1 and CDR2: LNHDA and SQIVND (reference sequence). CDR3 length: 14 amino acids. The CDR3 here is CASSSRTGEREQYF. DNA for the CDR3: TGTGCCAGTAGTTCCCGGACAGGGGAGAGGGAGCAGTACTTC.

The gene calls are TRBV6-1 and TRBJ1-3; TRBD1 might be the D (6 bases). The CDR3 contains 14 residues. CDR1 and CDR2 (germline): MNHNS, SASEGT. Trimming removed 2 bases from V and 5 bases from J, with 10 bases in between. CDR3: CASSEFGGRNTIYF. The CDR3 nucleotides are TGTGCCAGCAGTGAATTCGGGGGCAGAAACACCATATATTTT.

This clone was recorded a few times. V and J are TRBV7-9 and TRBJ2-5; 12 bases match TRBD2. V was clipped by 8 bases and J by 5 bases; unmatched bases: 6. The CDR3 contains 14 residues. Germline values: CDR1 SEHNR, CDR2 FQNEAQ (reference sequence). CDR3 DNA: TGTGCCAGCGCGCCGGGACTAGCGGGCGAGACCCAGTACTTC. Its protein product is CASAPGLAGETQYF.

The rearrangement joins TRBV7-9 to TRBJ2-3, with a tentative D call TRBD2 (5 bases). The CDR3 consists of 15 residues. V was trimmed by 5 bases and J by 2 bases, leaving 14 bases between them. The germline V gene encodes CDR1 SEHNR and CDR2 FQNEAQ (reference sequence). CDR3 nucleotides: TGTGCCAGCAGCCATTTCTTCCGGGACACAGATACGCAGTATTTT. Protein product: CASSHFFRDTDTQYF.

This chain uses TRBV29-1 with TRBJ1-2; 7 bases align to TRBD1. Germline V gene data show CDR1 as SQVTM and CDR2 as ANQGSEA. V was clipped by 7 bases and J by 3 bases; unmatched bases: 14. The CDR3 is 15 amino acids. CDR3 region: CSAPGQAGIDYGYTF. The CDR3 DNA reads as TGCAGCGCTCCCGGACAGGCCGGAATCGACTATGGCTACACCTTC. The entire variable domain, with the rest obtained from reference TRBV29-1 and TRBJ1-2, is as follows: SAVISQKPSRDICQRGTSLTIQCQVDSQVTMMFWYRQQPGQSLTLIATANQGSEATYESGFVIDKFPISRPNLTFSTLTVSNMSPEDSSIYLCSAPGQAGIDYGYTFGSGTRLTVV.

The chain employs TRBV12-3 or TRBV12-4 and TRBJ2-3; the D is unclear. The CDR3 contains 11 residues. The V end lost 6 bases, the J end lost 10 bases, and 11 bases lay between the germline ends. The CDR3 loop reads CASRGPFAQYF. The CDR3 DNA sequence: TGTGCCAGCAGGGGTCCTTTTGCGCAGTATTTT.

In the case of this clone: Other DNA sequences within the sample encode an identical CDR3. The chain recombines TRBV27 with TRBJ1-2; 10 bases align to TRBD1. J gave up 5 bases and V 6 bases, and 6 bases lay outside the gene matches. Germline V gene lookup returns CDR1 MNHEY and CDR2 SMNVEV (reference sequence). CDR3 length: 14 amino acids. The CDR3 protein is CASSPGTGVYGYTF. The CDR3 nucleotides read TGTGCCAGCAGCCCCGGGACAGGGGTGTATGGCTACACCTTC.

This clone has only one observation. V usage is TRBV30 and J usage is TRBJ2-3, with D perhaps matching TRBD1 or TRBD2 (6 bases each). V was trimmed by 7 bases and J by 3 bases, leaving 14 bases between them. The CDR3 loop spans 13 amino acids. CDR1 and CDR2 (germline): GTSNPN, SVGIG (reference sequence). CDR3 amino acids: CALNREATDTQYF. In DNA form, the CDR3 reads TGTGCCTTGAACAGGGAGGCGACAGATACGCAGTATTTT. Full variable domain (missing parts from reference TRBV30 and TRBJ2-3): SQTIHQWPATLVQPVGSPLSLECTVEGTSNPNLYWYRQAAGRGLQLLFYSVGIGQISSEVPQNLSASRPQDRQFILSSKKLLLSDSGFYLCALNREATDTQYFGPGTRLTVL.